This T cell receptor (beta chain) was retrieved from a study of cytomegalovirus exposure and HLA in healthy donors. The length of the CDR3 is 16 residues. Trimming cost V 3 bases and J 3 bases, with 18 bases left between them. Germline-derived CDR1 and CDR2 are SGDLS and YYNGEE. PCR was performed using 60 Vbeta and 13 Jbeta primers. Generated by immunoSEQ multiplex PCR, the TCRdb table keeps only in-frame clones and is missing some. The sample has about 200,000 clones. Whole-study results and caveats: Some TCR beta chains (about 170 of them) were listed as cytomegalovirus-associated. A previous analysis found most TCR beta V segments productive roughly 90% or roughly 30% of the time. Sequences of the TCR beta chain were said to predict the HLA-A and HLA-B alleles of most subjects accurately.

Concerning this clone: Its antigen is unidentified.

Sequencing input: PBMCs. The TCR comes from a boy aged 5-17 years in good health and CMV-seronegative. This chain joins TRBV9 and TRBJ1-1; possible D gene TRBD1, 5 bases. The CDR3: CASSAAGGRWDTEAFF. CDR3 coding DNA: TGTGCCAGCAGCGCGGCCGGGGGGAGGTGGGACACTGAAGCTTTCTTT.